One and the same sample provided the 16 T cell receptor beta chains below, sequenced in a study of shared clonotypes between healthy human individuals. Using immunoSEQ multiplex PCR, the repertoire was profiled, and TCRdb retains in-frame clones only, with some absent. The sample holds millions of clones; around 94% are singletons and the top ten take 0.14%. The sequencing input was naive CD4+ T cells sorted from blood. The subset here: CD45RA+ positively selected. These receptors came from a man younger than 35 in good health.

As concerns this clone: Other DNA sequences in the sample encode the same CDR3. The chain is built from TRBV18 and TRBJ1-2; D is perhaps TRBD1 (5 bases). Per the germline V gene, CDR1 is KGHSH and CDR2 is LQKENI. The ends were cut back, 3 bases at V and 4 bases at J, with 9 bases in the middle. The CDR3 is made up of 13 amino acids. CDR3 protein: CASSPSGGYGYTF. Here the CDR3 DNA reads TGTGCCAGCTCACCTTCGGGGGGCTATGGCTACACCTTC.

This chain links TRBV10-3 with TRBJ2-2; D unclear. Germline CDR1 ENHRY, CDR2 SYGVKD. This CDR3 contains 14 residues. Trimming took off 2 bases at V and 6 bases at J, with 10 bases between the two ends. The CDR3 sequence: CAISEPRVSGELFF. The CDR3 bases are TGTGCCATCAGTGAGCCTAGGGTTTCCGGGGAGCTGTTTTTT.

As to this clone: Distinct nucleotide sequences in the sample also encode this CDR3. The gene calls are TRBV20-1 and TRBJ2-5, with D uncertain. V was trimmed by 6 bases and J by 0 bases, leaving 5 bases between them. Germline V gives CDR1 DFQATT, CDR2 SNEGSKA (reference sequence). The CDR3 runs to 11 residues. The CDR3 is CSALYQETQYF. The CDR3 coding sequence is TGCAGTGCCCTGTACCAAGAGACCCAGTACTTC.

This chain uses TRBV11-2 with TRBJ2-5; D perhaps matches TRBD2 (6 bases). The J call could be wrong; TRBJ2-7 is a better fit for the DNA end. The CDR3 runs 15 residues. CDR1 and CDR2 (germline): SGHAT, FQNNGV. Written as DNA, the CDR3 is TGTGCCAGCAGCTTTGATGGGGACTTACCCTACGAGCAGTACTTC. Translating gives CASSFDGDLPYEQYF.

The rearrangement joins TRBV2 to TRBJ2-1; TRBD2 might be the D (6 bases). CDR1 and CDR2 from the germline V gene are SNHLY and FYNNEI. The germline V and J ends were trimmed by 9 bases and 6 bases, with 21 bases remaining between them. CDR3 size: 15 residues. In DNA form, the CDR3 reads TGTGCCAGTAAGGCTGGCGGGAAGGCGGGCAATGAGCAGTTCTTC. Its protein is CASKAGGKAGNEQFF.

The V gene is TRBV28, the J gene TRBJ1-1; D gene unclear. Germline V gene data show CDR1 as MDHEN and CDR2 as SYDVKM. This CDR3 has 13 residues. V was clipped by 3 bases and J by 1 base, with 6 bases between them. This chain's CDR3 is CASSLMQNTEAFF. The CDR3 bases are TGTGCCAGCAGTTTGATGCAGAACACTGAAGCTTTCTTT.

V usage is TRBV5-1 and J usage is TRBJ2-7, with TRBD1 matching over 7 bases. This CDR3 comprises 14 residues. Germline CDR1 is SGHRS and CDR2 is YFSETQ. V trimming: 4 bases; J trimming: 4 bases; junction bases outside the gene matches: 8. The CDR3 sequence: CASSIGQEPYEQYF. The CDR3, as DNA: TGCGCCAGCAGCATAGGACAGGAACCTTACGAGCAGTACTTC.

Of note for this clone: This same CDR3 is encoded by further DNA sequences in the sample. The gene calls are TRBV7-3 and TRBJ1-2; tentative D call: TRBD1 (5 bases). Germline V gene data show CDR1 as SGHTA and CDR2 as FQGTGA. The length of the CDR3 is 14 residues. V was pared by 5 bases and J by 1 base, with 11 bases between. CDR3 in amino acids: CASSPGGGNYGYTF. In nucleotides, the CDR3 is TGTGCCAGCAGCCCCGGGGGGGGTAACTATGGCTACACCTTC. Variable domain in full (rest from reference TRBV7-3 and TRBJ1-2): GAGVSQTPSNKVTEKGKYVELRCDPISGHTALYWYRQSLGQGPEFLIYFQGTGAADDSGLPNDRFFAVRPEGSVSTLKIQRTERGDSAVYLCASSPGGGNYGYTFGSGTRLTVV.

This rearrangement joins TRBV6-4 to TRBJ2-1; 12 nucleotides align to TRBD2. In germline, CDR1 is MRHNA, CDR2 SNTAGT. The CDR3 loop spans 15 amino acids. Trimming took 5 bases from V and 3 from J; bases not matched to a gene: 2. This CDR3 reads CASSRLAGVYNEQFF. In DNA, the CDR3 is TGTGCCAGCAGTAGACTAGCGGGGGTCTACAATGAGCAGTTCTTC.

This chain uses TRBV5-1 with TRBJ2-2; a weak D match, TRBD2 (6 bases). CDR1 and CDR2 (germline): SGHRS, YFSETQ. The CDR3 consists of 13 residues. The V end lost 7 bases, the J end lost 8 bases, and 15 bases lay between the germline ends. The CDR3 DNA sequence: TGCGCCAGCGGCCCGGCGGGGTCAGGGGAGCTGTTTTTT. Its protein product is CASGPAGSGELFF. The full variable domain, rest sourced from reference TRBV5-1 and TRBJ2-2, is KAGVTQTPRYLIKTRGQQVTLSCSPISGHRSVSWYQQTPGQGLQFLFEYFSETQRNKGNFPGRFSGRQFSNSRSEMNVSTLELGDSALYLCASGPAGSGELFFGEGSRLTVL.

This clone showed up just once. The V call is TRBV5-4, the J call TRBJ1-1, with 7 bases fitting TRBD1. This CDR3 contains 17 residues. In germline, CDR1 is SGHNT, CDR2 YYREEE (reference sequence). The ends lost 4 bases at V and 1 base at J; junction bases unmatched: 13. This chain's CDR3 is CASSLDRQGRRNTEAFF. CDR3 coding DNA: TGTGCCAGCAGCCTCGATCGACAGGGACGGAGGAACACTGAAGCTTTCTTT.

The chain uses TRBV5-4 and TRBJ2-7, with TRBD2 as a possible D gene (6 bases). Looked up from germline, CDR1 is SGHNT and CDR2 is YYREEE (reference sequence). The CDR3 has 13 amino acids. Between the trimmed V and J ends, which lost 4 bases and 3 bases, there was a span of 11 bases. The DNA of the CDR3 is TGTGCCAGCAGCGGTGCGGGGATCTACGAGCAGTACTTC. Protein product: CASSGAGIYEQYF.

In its sample, this clone was seen once. The gene calls are TRBV27 and TRBJ2-5; D possibly corresponds to TRBD1 (5 bases). Germline V CDR1 and CDR2: MNHEY, SMNVEV (reference sequence). V was shortened by 6 bases and J by 3 bases, with 11 bases between the two germline ends. The CDR3 has 13 amino acids. The CDR3 loop reads CASRFGAEETQYF. DNA for the CDR3: TGTGCCAGCAGGTTTGGGGCGGAAGAGACCCAGTACTTC.

The chain is built from TRBV5-1 and TRBJ2-5; TRBD1 might be the D (6 bases). The V gene lost 0 bases and the J gene lost 5 bases, with 17 bases spanning the gap. The CDR3 loop spans 16 amino acids. The germline gives CDR1 SGHRS, CDR2 YFSETQ. The CDR3 spells CASSLAPGTPKETQYF. Written as DNA, the CDR3 is TGCGCCAGCAGCTTGGCCCCCGGGACACCGAAGGAGACCCAGTACTTC.

This clone has a handful of counts. The same CDR3 can be traced to other DNA sequences in this sample. The chain joins TRBV19 to TRBJ1-5; D unclear. The CDR3 is 13 amino acids. The germline gives CDR1 LNHDA, CDR2 SQIVND (reference sequence). V lost 4 bases and J lost 1, with 5 bases in between. CDR3 nucleotide sequence: TGTGCCAGTAGTACTACCAGCAATCAGCCCCAGCATTTT. It codes for CASSTTSNQPQHF. The variable domain in full, with the rest retrieved from reference TRBV19 and TRBJ1-5, is DGGITQSPKYLFRKEGQNVTLSCEQNLNHDAMYWYRQDPGQGLRLIYYSQIVNDFQKGDIAEGYSVSREKKESFPLTVTSAQKNPTAFYLCASSTTSNQPQHFGDGTRLSIL.

V and J are TRBV30 and TRBJ2-5; 7 bases are shared with TRBD1. V lost 3 bases to trimming and J lost 11 bases; unmatched junction nucleotides: 9. The CDR3 length is 12 residues. CDR1 is GTSNPN, CDR2 SVGIG, per germline (reference sequence). The CDR3 protein is CAWRFVDREQYF. For the CDR3, the DNA is TGTGCCTGGAGATTTGTAGACAGGGAGCAGTACTTC.